The 19 T cell receptor beta chains below all came from one sample that was sequenced in a study of early T cells in non-severe SARS-CoV-2 infection. TCRdb independently ran MiXCR on the 5' RACE reads; one entry per CDR3 protein. The sample yields around 62,000 distinct CDR3 sequences, 9.5% to 15% seen once. The sequenced sample was whole blood. The receptors originated from an adult who was a healthcare worker with PCR-confirmed SARS-CoV-2 infection or an uninfected control (not recorded which).

This chain links TRBV7-9 with TRBJ1-1; D is perhaps TRBD1 (5 bases). Trimming removed 2 bases at V and 3 bases at J, with 10 bases between. Germline CDR1 is SEHNR and CDR2 is FQNEAQ (reference sequence). The CDR3 is 14 residues long. The CDR3 protein is CASSLWGKDTEAFF. The CDR3 region has the DNA TGTGCCAGCAGCTTATGGGGGAAGGACACTGAAGCTTTCTTT.

This clonotype was observed many times. This chain uses TRBV20-1 with TRBJ1-1, with a weak D call TRBD1 (5 bases). This CDR3 is 13 amino acids long. The germline V gene encodes CDR1 DFQATT and CDR2 SNEGSKA (reference sequence). V was clipped by 1 base and J by 6 bases, with 12 bases between them. CDR3 amino acids: CSARGGGVAEAFF. The DNA of the CDR3 is TGCAGTGCTAGAGGAGGAGGGGTCGCTGAAGCTTTCTTT.

The V call is TRBV7-2, the J call TRBJ2-7; no firm D call. V was cut by 1 base and J by 3 bases, with 7 bases left in between. CDR3 size: 13 residues. In germline, CDR1 is SGHTA, CDR2 FQGNSA. CDR3 nucleotide sequence: TGTGCCAGCAGCTTAGGTCCAGACTACGAGCAGTACTTC. Protein product: CASSLGPDYEQYF.

This clonotype was seen ten or more times. The V gene is TRBV12-3 or TRBV12-4, the J gene TRBJ2-3, with D possibly being TRBD2 (6 bases). The CDR3 totals 14 residues. V lost 3 bases and J 5 bases, leaving 12 bases between the germline ends. In nucleotides, the CDR3 is TGTGCCAGCAGTTTCGGGGACTCCAGAGATACGCAGTATTTT. Protein product: CASSFGDSRDTQYF.

This clonotype was seen many times. V gene TRBV4-2 combines with J gene TRBJ2-3; D gene unclear. From germline, CDR1 is LGHNA and CDR2 YNFKEQ. V lost 4 bases and J lost 4, with 18 bases in between. The CDR3 consists of 16 residues. The CDR3 here is CASSPQMSRGADTQYF. CDR3 DNA: TGTGCCAGCAGCCCCCAGATGTCTCGCGGTGCAGATACGCAGTATTTT.

The sample holds a few counts of this clonotype. This CDR3 reads CASSYSIAGTYEQYF. The CDR3 DNA is TGTGCCAGCAGTTACTCGATTGCCGGAACCTACGAGCAGTACTTC. The chain recombines TRBV6-5 with TRBJ2-7; no reliable D call. The CDR3 runs 15 residues. Germline V gene data show CDR1 as MNHEY and CDR2 as SVGAGI. Deletions cut 0 bases from V and 2 bases from J, with 11 bases between.

This clonotype was seen at least ten times. V usage is TRBV6-5 and J usage is TRBJ1-6; TRBD1 is a possible D gene (6 bases). The V end lost 6 bases, the J end lost 6 bases, and 12 bases lay between the germline ends. CDR3 length: 14 residues. Looked up from germline, CDR1 is MNHEY and CDR2 is SVGAGI. CDR3 amino acids: CASRERQANSPLHF. CDR3 nucleotides: TGTGCCAGCAGAGAGCGACAGGCTAATTCACCCCTCCACTTT.

The chain carries TRBV20-1 and TRBJ2-7; D is perhaps TRBD2 (6 bases). CDR3 length: 15 residues. Per the germline V gene, CDR1 is DFQATT and CDR2 is SNEGSKA (reference sequence). V was cut by 6 bases and J by 3 bases, with 21 bases left in between. The CDR3 DNA sequence: TGCAGTGCCCTTCAAGGGGCTAGCGTCAGCTACGAGCAGTACTTC. Its protein product is CSALQGASVSYEQYF.

This clonotype is judged medium-sized. The chain joins TRBV28 to TRBJ2-7, with D possibly being TRBD2 (6 bases). Germline CDR1 and CDR2: MDHEN and SYDVKM. This CDR3 contains 13 residues. Trimming pared 7 bases from V and 2 bases from J, leaving 12 bases between. The CDR3 coding sequence is TGTGCCAGCACTCCGGAGGGGACCTACGAGCAGTACTTC. Translated, it gives CASTPEGTYEQYF.

This clonotype was counted between two and nine times. The rearrangement joins TRBV29-1 to TRBJ2-4, with D possibly being TRBD1 (6 bases). V shed 4 bases and J shed 0 bases, with 10 bases lying between them. The germline gives CDR1 SQVTM, CDR2 ANQGSEA. There are 14 residues in the CDR3. The CDR3 spells CSVGQGIAKNIQYF. Here the CDR3 DNA reads TGCAGCGTTGGCCAGGGGATAGCCAAAAACATTCAGTACTTC.

This chain joins TRBV5-1 and TRBJ2-1; 11 bases agree with TRBD2. The V and J ends lost 2 bases and 4 bases, in that order; junction bases with no gene match: 2. The CDR3 totals 15 residues. The germline V gene has CDR1 SGHRS and CDR2 YFSETQ. CDR3 sequence reads: CASSFGTSGYNEQFF. The CDR3 region has the DNA TGCGCCAGCAGCTTCGGGACTAGCGGATACAATGAGCAGTTCTTC.

This clonotype showed up just a few times. The chain is built from TRBV3-1 and TRBJ2-5; D may be TRBD1 or TRBD2 (5 bases each). Trimming left V 4 bases short and J 7 bases short, with 19 bases between. The CDR3 sequence is 15 residues long. CDR1 is LGHDT, CDR2 YNNKEL, per germline (reference sequence). The DNA for the CDR3 is TGTGCCAGCAGCCCGTACAGTGGAAGGGACGGGACCCAGTACTTC. Translation gives CASSPYSGRDGTQYF.

This clonotype was seen ten or more times. V usage is TRBV29-1 and J usage is TRBJ2-3; D is ambiguous. Between the trimmed V and J ends, which lost 4 bases and 4 bases, there was a span of 9 bases. Germline CDR1 and CDR2: SQVTM and ANQGSEA. CDR3 length: 12 residues. The CDR3: CSVVLTPDTQYF. DNA of the CDR3: TGCAGCGTTGTTTTGACCCCAGATACGCAGTATTTT.

The table lists this clonotype with a few counts. The V call is TRBV6-8, the J call TRBJ1-6, with TRBD1 matching over 7 bases. Trimming removed 8 bases from V and 12 bases from J; junction bases left unmatched: 10. The CDR3 spans 13 residues. CDR1 MNHGY and CDR2 SAAAGT come from the germline V gene. The CDR3 region has the DNA TGTGCCAGCGGCGACAGGGACCATCGACCCCTCCACTTT. This gives the protein CASGDRDHRPLHF.

This clonotype was found many times. This sequence joins TRBV27 and TRBJ2-1; D is uncertain. Per germline, CDR1 MNHEY and CDR2 SMNVEV (reference sequence). The CDR3 has 16 amino acids. With 7 bases removed from V and 0 bases from J, the gap between germline ends came to 16 bases. The CDR3 region is CASTPDSKSSYNEQFF. CDR3 nucleotide sequence: TGTGCCAGCACCCCCGATTCCAAGAGCTCCTACAATGAGCAGTTCTTC.

This clonotype turned up a few times. The V gene is TRBV29-1, the J gene TRBJ1-1; D might be TRBD1 (6 bases). CDR1 SQVTM and CDR2 ANQGSEA come from the germline V gene. Trimming removed 3 bases at V and 6 bases at J, with 14 bases between. CDR3 length equals 13 residues. CDR3 DNA sequence: TGCAGCGTTGATCTAGGACAGCACGCTGAAGCTTTCTTT. Protein sequence: CSVDLGQHAEAFF.

The table lists this clonotype with a few counts. The J gene is TRBJ2-2, the V gene TRBV9; D is unclear. The CDR3 is made up of 15 amino acids. The ends were cut back, 4 bases at V and 8 bases at J, with 18 bases in the middle. Germline CDR1 and CDR2: SGDLS and YYNGEE. DNA for the CDR3: TGTGCCAGCAGCCCGACGGGCCCTGGTGCGGGGGAGCTGTTTTTT. It is translated as CASSPTGPGAGELFF.

This chain connects TRBV7-9 to TRBJ2-7; D call uncertain. V dropped 5 bases and J dropped 3 bases, with 8 bases sitting between them. Germline loops: CDR1 SEHNR, CDR2 FQNEAQ (reference sequence). The CDR3 covers 12 residues. DNA for the CDR3: TGTGCCAGCAGCCCTGGCATCTACGAGCAGTACTTC. It encodes CASSPGIYEQYF.

This clonotype was counted only a few times. The V gene is TRBV9, the J gene TRBJ1-6; 7 bases fit TRBD1. This CDR3 has 13 amino acids. CDR1 SGDLS and CDR2 YYNGEE come from the germline V gene. V lost 4 bases and J lost 11; bases outside the gene matches: 6. CDR3 region: CASSLTGPPPLHF. The CDR3 region has the DNA TGTGCCAGCAGCTTGACAGGGCCCCCACCCCTCCACTTT.